This TCR beta chain was sequenced in a study of T-cell reconstitution after alpha-beta-depleted transplantation in children. There are many counts of this clonotype. Its matching antigen is unknown. The junction differs from germline at one of its ends, possibly a read error. General study findings and limits: Expanded clones from the graft, numbering several hundred, reportedly supplied alpha-beta T cells about two months after transplant. The authors attributed T-cell counts and diversity one year after transplant mostly to newly produced T cells.

Unique molecular identifiers were incorporated into the prepared TCRbeta library. A single record per CDR3 protein comes from TCRdb applying MiXCR to the PCR reads. Here the sample spans about 200,000 distinct CDR3 sequences, about 6% being singletons. The starting material was PBMCs, obtained before TCRalphabeta/CD19-depleted stem cell transplant. The TCR comes from a girl less than two years old with combined immunodeficiency, due to receive a stem cell transplant.

DNA for the CDR3: TGTGCCAGCAGGTCCGCCCGGGACCCCCGGTTC. Translating gives CASRSARDPRF. V and J are TRBV6-2 or TRBV6-3 and TRBJ2-7, with D perhaps matching TRBD1 or TRBD2 (5 bases each). The CDR3 loop spans 11 amino acids. Germline V lookup: CDR1 MNHEY, CDR2 SVGEGT.